The clone carrying this T cell receptor (beta chain) was seen a handful of times. Its cognate antigen is unknown. Documented treatment: approximately 9-day PBMC culture with coronavirus spike peptide pools or control peptides (ViraFEST assay). An unexposed donor provided the CD4+ T cells, which were collected before the COVID-19 pandemic (2011-2018). Sequenced with the Oncomine TCR Beta short-read assay was DNA taken from cultured CD4+ T cells. A single record per CDR3 protein comes from TCRdb applying MiXCR to the PCR reads. The sample comprises over 5,000 distinct CDR3 sequences, about 34% of which are singletons, and about 26% rests with the top ten. The data were taken from a study of vaccination and CD4 T cells after COVID-19. Turning to the study itself: Comprising six males and four females, the convalescent participants counted two Hispanic individuals among them.

Study-wide results and limits: Although the median of SARS-CoV-2-reactive clonotypes rose from around 21 to 38, the change was not significant.

The germline V gene encodes CDR1 MGHRA and CDR2 YSYEKL. The CDR3 consists of 13 residues. Between the trimmed V and J ends, which lost 0 bases and 6 bases, there was a span of 8 bases. This chain links TRBV4-1 with TRBJ1-1; D is undetermined. The sequencing input was CD4+ T cells from blood, cultured in vitro. The clonotype comes from a human donor in good health. This CDR3 reads CASSQDGSAEAFF. CDR3 DNA: TGCGCCAGCAGCCAAGATGGGAGTGCTGAAGCTTTCTTT.